Presented here are 18 T cell receptor beta chains from one specimen sequenced in a study of T cells expressing NK-cell markers. TCRdb re-called the 5' RACE reads and gives one entry per CDR3 protein, without DNA. Its table lists 150,000 to 180,000 distinct CDR3 sequences. The sequencing input was blood T cells: a sorted CD56 or NKG2C T cell subset, CD4+ or CD8+ T cells, or bulk PBMC T cells (not recorded which). These receptors were taken from a woman in her 50s in good health.

This sequence joins TRBV6-5 and TRBJ2-3; TCRdb names TRBD1, which stays unverified in the absence of DNA. The CDR3 covers 13 residues. Germline CDR1 and CDR2: MNHEY and SVGAGI. The CDR3 spells CASSDDRAVTQYF.

The V gene is TRBV29-1, the J gene TRBJ1-1. CDR1 SQVTM and CDR2 ANQGSEA come from the germline V gene. This CDR3 has 12 residues. The CDR3 loop reads CSVDISSGEAFF.

V and J are TRBV6-1 and TRBJ1-2; TCRdb's D call of TRBD1 is untestable without DNA. Germline V gene lookup returns CDR1 MNHNS and CDR2 SASEGT. The CDR3 totals 12 residues. The CDR3 loop reads CASSSTAYGYTF.

The genes are TRBV29-1 and TRBJ2-1; TCRdb's assignment of TRBD2 cannot be checked, as there is no DNA. CDR1 is SQVTM, CDR2 ANQGSEA, per germline. There are 14 residues in the CDR3. The chain's CDR3 is CSAGLAAGYNEQFF.

The chain is built from TRBV29-1 and TRBJ2-7; TCRdb proposes TRBD1, but this gene call is untestable without DNA. The CDR3 is made up of 16 amino acids. The germline V gene has CDR1 SQVTM and CDR2 ANQGSEA. This chain's CDR3 is CSVVGAFSGRSHEQYF.

The rearrangement uses TRBV4-2 and TRBJ2-5; no DNA is available, so the TRBD2 call from TCRdb remains unchecked. CDR3 length equals 16 residues. CDR1 LGHNA and CDR2 YNFKEQ come from the germline V gene. The CDR3 sequence is CASSQEVAGAKETQYF.

This CDR3 reads CAWTPIGINTEAFF. The chain is built from TRBV30 and TRBJ1-1. Per the germline V gene, CDR1 is GTSNPN and CDR2 is SVGIG (reference sequence). The CDR3 length is 14 residues.

The CDR3 sequence is CASSILGLADNTGELFF. This chain joins TRBV5-1 and TRBJ2-2; as DNA is missing, the TRBD2 call by TCRdb cannot be tested. Germline lookup yields CDR1 SGHRS and CDR2 YFSETQ. There are 17 residues in the CDR3.

V and J are TRBV29-1 and TRBJ2-7; the TCRdb D gene call, TRBD1, has no DNA to confirm it. The V gene's germline CDR1 is SQVTM and CDR2 ANQGSEA. This CDR3 spans 13 amino acids. CDR3 protein: CSVVIGPGYEQYF.

V is TRBV7-9 and J is TRBJ2-2; TCRdb outputs TRBD1, but without DNA this stays unchecked. This CDR3 is built from 21 residues. Germline lookup yields CDR1 SEHNR and CDR2 FQNEAQ (reference sequence). CDR3 protein: CASSGDPGAETSLSNTGELFF.

This chain joins TRBV12-3 or TRBV12-4 and TRBJ2-7. The CDR3 length is 14 residues. This CDR3 is CASSLPGNFDEQYF.

V and J are TRBV3-1 and TRBJ2-1; TCRdb selects TRBD1, and the lack of DNA leaves this call unchecked. Per germline, CDR1 LGHDT and CDR2 YNNKEL (reference sequence). This CDR3 spans 14 amino acids. The CDR3 reads CASSQPGAPNEQFF.

V gene TRBV7-9 combines with J gene TRBJ2-1. This CDR3 is built from 16 residues. Germline values: CDR1 SEHNR, CDR2 FQNEAQ (reference sequence). The CDR3 reads CASSLMVQSSYNEQFF.

This chain connects TRBV25-1 to TRBJ2-2; TCRdb returns TRBD1, unconfirmable since there is no DNA. Germline V gene sequence: CDR1 MGHDK, CDR2 SYGVNS. CDR3 length equals 14 residues. The CDR3 loop reads CASSVTGYTGELFF.

The rearrangement uses TRBV19 and TRBJ2-5. The germline V gene has CDR1 LNHDA and CDR2 SQIVND (reference sequence). The CDR3 sequence is 13 residues long. The CDR3: CASSIGVDETQYF.

The chain joins TRBV7-9 to TRBJ2-3; TCRdb's D call, TRBD2, is unchecked because there is no DNA. The CDR3 extends over 15 amino acids. Germline lookup yields CDR1 SEHNR and CDR2 FQNEAQ (reference sequence). The chain's CDR3 is CASSLLAGQTDTQYF.

The rearrangement joins TRBV27 to TRBJ2-4; the D call of TRBD1 rests on TCRdb alone, since no DNA is present to check it. This CDR3 region has 16 residues. In germline, CDR1 is MNHEY, CDR2 SMNVEV (reference sequence). CDR3 region: CASSLGDTVAKNIQYF.

The J gene is TRBJ2-1, the V gene TRBV11-2. The CDR3 covers 13 residues. The germline V gene encodes CDR1 SGHAT and CDR2 FQNNGV. The chain's CDR3 is CASSLGLGNEQFF.